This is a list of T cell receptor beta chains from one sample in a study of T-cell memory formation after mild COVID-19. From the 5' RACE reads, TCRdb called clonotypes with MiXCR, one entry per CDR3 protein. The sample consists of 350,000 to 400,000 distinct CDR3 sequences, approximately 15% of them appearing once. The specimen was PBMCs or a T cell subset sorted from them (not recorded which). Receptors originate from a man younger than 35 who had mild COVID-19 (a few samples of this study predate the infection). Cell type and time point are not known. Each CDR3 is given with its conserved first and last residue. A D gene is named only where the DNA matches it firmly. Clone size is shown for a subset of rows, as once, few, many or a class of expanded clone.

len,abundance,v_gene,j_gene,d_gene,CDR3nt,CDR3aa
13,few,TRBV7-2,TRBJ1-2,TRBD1,TGTGCCAGCAGCTTAGGACAGGGTCGCGGCTACACCTTC,CASSLGQGRGYTF
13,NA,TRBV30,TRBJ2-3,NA,TGTGCCTGGAGTGCGCTGTGGGTTGATACGCAGTATTTT,CAWSALWVDTQYF
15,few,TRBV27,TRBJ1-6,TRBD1,TGTGCCAGCAGACCCTATCCAGGGGGCAATTCACCCCTCCACTTT,CASRPYPGGNSPLHF
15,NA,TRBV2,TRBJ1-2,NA,TGTGCCAGCAGTGAAGACAGCATGACTGGATATGGCTACACCTTC,CASSEDSMTGYGYTF
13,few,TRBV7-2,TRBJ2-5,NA,TGTGCCAGCAGCTTAGTCGCTAAAGAGACCCAGTACTTC,CASSLVAKETQYF
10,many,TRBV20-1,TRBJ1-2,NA,TGCAGTGCCCCCGGTGGAGGCTACACCTTC,CSAPGGGYTF
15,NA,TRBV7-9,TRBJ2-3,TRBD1,TGTGCCAGCAGCTTAGCTAGACAGGGAACAGATACGCAGTATTTT,CASSLARQGTDTQYF
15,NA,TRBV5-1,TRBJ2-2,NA,TGCGCCAGCAGTATTGGACAGACGAACACCGGGGAGCTGTTTTTT,CASSIGQTNTGELFF
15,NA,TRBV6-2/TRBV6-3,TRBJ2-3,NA,TGTGCCAGCAGTTACTCACTGGAGATCACAGATACGCAGTATTTT,CASSYSLEITDTQYF
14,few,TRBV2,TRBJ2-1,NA,TGTGCCAGCACCCTCGAGGGGATCTACAATGAGCAGTTCTTC,CASTLEGIYNEQFF
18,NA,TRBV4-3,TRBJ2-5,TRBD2,TGCGCCAGCAGCCAAGATCGGGGGGTTGTGAGCGGGGTGGAGACCCAGTACTTC,CASSQDRGVVSGVETQYF
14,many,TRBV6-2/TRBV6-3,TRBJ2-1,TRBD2,TGTGCCAGCAGTTACTCTAGCGGGGGGAATGAGCAGTTCTTC,CASSYSSGGNEQFF
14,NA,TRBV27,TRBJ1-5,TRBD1,TGTGCCACCCGAGGGACAGGGCGTAATCAGCCCCAGCATTTT,CATRGTGRNQPQHF
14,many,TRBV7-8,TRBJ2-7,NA,TGTGCCAGCAGCTTAGGGGCCGGGGCCTACGAGCAGTACTTC,CASSLGAGAYEQYF
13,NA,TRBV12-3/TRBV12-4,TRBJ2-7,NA,TGTGCCAGCAGTTTGCAGGTTACCTACGAGCAGTACTTC,CASSLQVTYEQYF
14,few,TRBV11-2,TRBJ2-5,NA,TGTGCCAGCAGCTTAGCCGGGCGGGTGGAGACCCAGTACTTC,CASSLAGRVETQYF
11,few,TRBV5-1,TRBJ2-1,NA,TGCGCCAGCAGCTTGTTGGGTGGACAGTTCTTC,CASSLLGGQFF
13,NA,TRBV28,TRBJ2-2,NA,TGTGCCAGCAGGGCGGCTGGATTCGGGGAGCTGTTTTTT,CASRAAGFGELFF
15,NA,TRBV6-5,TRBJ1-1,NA,TGTGCCAGCAGTTACTCAGGACGCATTAACACTGAAGCTTTCTTT,CASSYSGRINTEAFF
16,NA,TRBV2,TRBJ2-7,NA,TGTGCCAGCAACCCAGGCTGGCGGGGTCGCTCCTACGAGCAGTACTTC,CASNPGWRGRSYEQYF
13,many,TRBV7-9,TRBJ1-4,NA,TGTGCCAGCAGCTTGCGGGCGGATGAAAAACTGTTTTTT,CASSLRADEKLFF
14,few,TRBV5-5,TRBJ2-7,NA,TGTGCCAGCAGTTCCGGGACGGATTCCTACGAGCAGTACTTC,CASSSGTDSYEQYF
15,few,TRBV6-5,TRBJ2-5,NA,TGTGCCAGCAGCTCCATGCAAAGGGGGCAAGAGACCCAGTACTTC,CASSSMQRGQETQYF
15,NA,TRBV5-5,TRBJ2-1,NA,TGTGCCAGCAGCTTTTCACAGGGAAGCTACAATGAGCAGTTCTTC,CASSFSQGSYNEQFF
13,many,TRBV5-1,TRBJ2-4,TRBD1,TGCGCCAGCAGCTTGGTGGGACAGAACATTCAGTACTTC,CASSLVGQNIQYF
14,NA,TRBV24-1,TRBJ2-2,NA,TGTGCCACCAGATCGGCTAGGCAGGCCGGGGAGCTGTTTTTT,CATRSARQAGELFF
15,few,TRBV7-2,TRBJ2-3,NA,TGTGCCAGCAGCTTAGGTCCTAGCCTTCCAGATACGCAGTATTTT,CASSLGPSLPDTQYF
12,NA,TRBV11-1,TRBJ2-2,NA,TGTGCCAGCAGCCCCCCCGCCGGGGAGCTGTTTTTT,CASSPPAGELFF
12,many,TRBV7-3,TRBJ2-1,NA,TGTGCCAGCAGCCCGGACCGCAATGAGCAGTTCTTC,CASSPDRNEQFF
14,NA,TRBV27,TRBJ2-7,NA,TGTGCCAGCAGTTTTTGGGGGTCCAACTACGAGCAGTACTTC,CASSFWGSNYEQYF
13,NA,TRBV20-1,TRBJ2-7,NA,TGCAGTGCCCGGAGTCCCGAAACCTACGAGCAGTACTTC,CSARSPETYEQYF
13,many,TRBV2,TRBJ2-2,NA,TGTGCCAGCACTCCGCTGAACACCGGGGAGCTGTTTTTT,CASTPLNTGELFF
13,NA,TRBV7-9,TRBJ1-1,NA,TGTGCCAGCAGCCGCGAAGGCCCCCAGAGGGCTTTCTTT,CASSREGPQRAFF
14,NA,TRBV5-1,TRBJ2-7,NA,TGCGCCAGCAGCCGGGAGACAGGTCCCTACGAGCAGTACTTC,CASSRETGPYEQYF
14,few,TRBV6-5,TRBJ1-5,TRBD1,TGTGCCAGCAGCATAACAGGGGAGGGTCAGCCCCAGCATTTT,CASSITGEGQPQHF
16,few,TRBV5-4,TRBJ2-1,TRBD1,TGTGCCAGCAGCACAAAACAGGGGGGCCTTTACAATGAGCAGTTCTTC,CASSTKQGGLYNEQFF
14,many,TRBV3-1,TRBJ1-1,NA,TGTGCCAGCAGCCTGTTTAGTACGAACACTGAAGCTTTCTTT,CASSLFSTNTEAFF
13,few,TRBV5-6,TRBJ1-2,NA,TGTGCCAGCAGCTTGGATCAGGGCAGGGGCTACACCTTC,CASSLDQGRGYTF
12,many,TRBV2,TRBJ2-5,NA,TGTGCCAGCAGGACCACAGGGGAGACCCAGTACTTC,CASRTTGETQYF
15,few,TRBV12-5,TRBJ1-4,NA,TGTGCTAGTGGTTCCCCCGGGGCCGAGCATGAAAAACTGTTTTTT,CASGSPGAEHEKLFF
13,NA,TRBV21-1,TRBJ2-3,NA,TGTGCCAAGCCACTAGCGAGCACAGATACGCAGTATTTT,CAKPLASTDTQYF
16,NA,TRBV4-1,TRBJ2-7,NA,TGCGCCAGCAGCCAAGACCCTCAGAGAATGGCCTACGAGCAGTACTTC,CASSQDPQRMAYEQYF
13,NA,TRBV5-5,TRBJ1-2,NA,TGTGCCAGCAGCTTCTACGGACCCTATGGCTACACCTTC,CASSFYGPYGYTF
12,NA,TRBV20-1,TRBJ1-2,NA,TGCAGTGCTAGCTGGCAGAACTATGGCTACACCTTC,CSASWQNYGYTF
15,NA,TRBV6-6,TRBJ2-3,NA,TGTGCCAGCAGCCGACCCTCATCTAGCACAGATACGCAGTATTTT,CASSRPSSSTDTQYF
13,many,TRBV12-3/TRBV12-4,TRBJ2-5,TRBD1,TGTGCCAGCAGTTGGGGACAGCAAGAGACCCAGTACTTC,CASSWGQQETQYF
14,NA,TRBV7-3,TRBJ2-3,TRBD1,TGTGCCAGCAGCTTAACGGGACAGTCAGATACGCAGTATTTT,CASSLTGQSDTQYF
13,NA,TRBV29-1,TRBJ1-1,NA,TGCAGCCCCACCGTTGCGGGGGCCGGGGAAGCTTTCTTT,CSPTVAGAGEAFF
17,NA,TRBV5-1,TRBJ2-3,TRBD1,TGCGCCAGCGGCAGGGACAGGGGTGTTAGGGGCACAGATACGCAGTATTTT,CASGRDRGVRGTDTQYF
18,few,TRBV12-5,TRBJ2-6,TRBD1,TGTGCTAGTGGTTTACCCGGGACAGGGGCGTCTGGGGCCAACGTCCTGACTTTC,CASGLPGTGASGANVLTF